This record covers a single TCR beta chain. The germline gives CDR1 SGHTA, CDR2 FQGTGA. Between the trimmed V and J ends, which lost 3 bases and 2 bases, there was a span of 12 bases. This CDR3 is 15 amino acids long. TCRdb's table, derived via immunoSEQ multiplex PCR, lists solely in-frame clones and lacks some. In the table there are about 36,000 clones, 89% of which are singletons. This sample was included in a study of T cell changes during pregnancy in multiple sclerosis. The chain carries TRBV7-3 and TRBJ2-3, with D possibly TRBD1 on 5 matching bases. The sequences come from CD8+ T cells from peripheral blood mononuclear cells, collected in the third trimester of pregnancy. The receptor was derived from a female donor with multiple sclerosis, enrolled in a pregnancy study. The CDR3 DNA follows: TGTGCCAGCAGCTTGACAGAAGCAGTCACAGATACGCAGTATTTT. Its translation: CASSLTEAVTDTQYF.